The entry below gives a single T cell receptor (beta chain) sequence along with its context. Antigen: not known. At deep level, the assay was performed. TCRdb's table, derived via immunoSEQ multiplex PCR, lists solely in-frame clones and lacks some. This sample has about 2.1 million clones, with 93% found just once. This entry belongs to a study of shared clonotypes between healthy human individuals. On the study more broadly: The donor group consisted of a couple of women and three men, aged 18 to 49. There were three CD4 naive, three CD4 memory, two CD8 naive and one CD8 memory plates per donor. The study, taken as a whole, reports: The sharing of 5% to 6.5% of naive CD4 clonotypes was seen across a handful of donors.

The CDR3 extends over 18 amino acids. The J segment lost 4 bases and the V segment lost 0 bases, leaving 11 bases of the junction unmatched. Germline values: CDR1 MNHEY, CDR2 SMNVEV (reference sequence). It was CD45RO-negative cells, positively selected for CCR7, that made up naive CD8 cells, with terminally differentiated effector memory CD45RA+ cells excluded. Sequencing was done on a sample of naive CD8+ T cells from PBMCs. This sequence joins TRBV27 and TRBJ2-3, with 9 bases that match TRBD2. The TCR originated in a man aged 18 to 29 in good health. Some clones in this sample may be carry-over from other donors' samples. Written as DNA, the CDR3 is TGTGCCAGCAGTTTATCGCCCGGTCCGCGGGAGGGCCCAGATACGCAGTATTTT. Amino acids: CASSLSPGPREGPDTQYF.